Given below is one T cell receptor beta chain in context. The source of the sample is a study of T-cell reconstitution after alpha-beta-depleted transplantation in children. V lost 4 bases and J lost 0, with 13 bases in between. CDR3 size: 17 residues. Germline V gives CDR1 LGHDT, CDR2 YNNKEL (reference sequence). Preparing the TCRbeta library involved the use of unique molecular identifiers. TCRdb ran MiXCR on the PCR reads and lists one entry per CDR3 protein. The sample lists 500,000 to 600,000 distinct CDR3 sequences, approximately 32% occurring once. The V call is TRBV3-1, the J call TRBJ2-6, with D perhaps TRBD1 (5 bases). Sequenced here: PBMCs from the stem cell graft donor, sampled from the stem cell graft. The sequence was collected from a human donor who donated a stem cell graft to a child with aplastic anemia. CDR3 loop: CASSPATVYSGANVLTF. CDR3 coding DNA: TGTGCCAGCAGCCCGGCGACAGTATACTCTGGGGCCAACGTCCTGACTTTC.